A selection of T cell receptor beta chains follows, all from one sample in a study of blood T cell repertoires in COVID-19. Here immunoSEQ multiplex PCR was the method, and the copy in TCRdb shows in-frame clones only, minus some. The sample has over 130,000 clones; more than 75% are singletons. Sequencing was performed on peripheral blood. Receptors were obtained from an older man with acute or convalescent COVID-19. Both conserved end residues are part of each CDR3. Each record gives: V gene, J gene, clone size, D gene, CDR3 DNA, CDR3 protein. The D gene is left open where the match is weak. Expanded clones get a size class; other rows say once, few or many, or leave the size out.

V: TRBV19
J: TRBJ2-3
size: -
D: -
DNA: TGTGCCAGTAGTATCGGTGGGGGAGGTCTCACAGATACGCAGTATTTT
CDR3: CASSIGGGGLTDTQYF

V: TRBV27
J: TRBJ1-2
size: -
D: -
DNA: TGTGCCAGCAGTTTCATCCAGGGCTATGGCTACACCTTC
CDR3: CASSFIQGYGYTF

V: TRBV3-1/TRBV3-2
J: TRBJ1-4
size: few
D: -
DNA: TGTGCCAGCAGCCAAGCTGGGAGTGAAAAACTGTTTTTT
CDR3: CASSQAGSEKLFF

V: TRBV10-3
J: TRBJ2-7
size: -
D: -
DNA: TGTGCCATCAGTGCAGGGTTGGGGGAGCAGTACTTC
CDR3: CAISAGLGEQYF

V: TRBV19
J: TRBJ2-5
size: -
D: -
DNA: TGTGCCAGTAGTAGCACCGGACTCAAAGGCGAGACCCAGTACTTC
CDR3: CASSSTGLKGETQYF

V: TRBV27
J: TRBJ2-4
size: -
D: -
DNA: TGTGCCAGCAGTTTATTGGCCAGGAAAAACATTCAGTACTTC
CDR3: CASSLLARKNIQYF

V: TRBV29-1
J: TRBJ2-5
size: once
D: TRBD1
DNA: TGCAGCGCACCTGCGGGACAGGGAGAGACCCAGTACTTC
CDR3: CSAPAGQGETQYF

V: TRBV24-1
J: TRBJ1-4
size: once
D: -
DNA: TGTGCCACCAGCAATGCGGGTGGAGCTAATGAAAAACTGTTTTTT
CDR3: CATSNAGGANEKLFF

V: TRBV2
J: TRBJ2-3
size: -
D: TRBD1
DNA: TGTGCCAGCGCTACGGACAGGGCCACAGATACGCAGTATTTT
CDR3: CASATDRATDTQYF

V: TRBV5-8
J: TRBJ2-7
size: large
D: TRBD1
DNA: TGTGCCAGCAGCTCGGGGACAGGGGAAGGCTCCTACGAGCAGTACTTC
CDR3: CASSSGTGEGSYEQYF

V: TRBV2
J: TRBJ2-2
size: -
D: -
DNA: TGTGCCAGCAGTGAAGGGGGCCAGCCGAACACCGGGGAGCTGTTTTTT
CDR3: CASSEGGQPNTGELFF

V: TRBV7-3
J: TRBJ2-1
size: -
D: -
DNA: TGTGCCAGCAGCTTAGCGAGCGGGTATTACAATGAGCAGTTCTTC
CDR3: CASSLASGYYNEQFF

V: TRBV28
J: TRBJ2-2
size: -
D: TRBD2
DNA: TGTGCCAGCATTTCACGGGGGCAAGCGGGAGGATACACCGGGGAGCTGTTTTTT
CDR3: CASISRGQAGGYTGELFF

V: TRBV6-6
J: TRBJ2-2
size: once
D: -
DNA: TGTGCCAGCCTTAAACGAGCGAACACCGGGGAGCTGTTTTTT
CDR3: CASLKRANTGELFF

V: TRBV5-8
J: TRBJ2-1
size: -
D: TRBD2
DNA: TGTGCCAGCAGCTTGGCCGGGACTAGCGGGGGGACACTCTACAATGAGCAGTTCTTC
CDR3: CASSLAGTSGGTLYNEQFF

V: TRBV19
J: TRBJ2-3
size: once
D: TRBD1
DNA: TGTGCCAGTAGTATACGGGCAGGGGGCGCGTCAGATACGCAGTATTTT
CDR3: CASSIRAGGASDTQYF

V: TRBV27
J: TRBJ2-5
size: -
D: -
DNA: TGTGCCAGCAGAGAGAGGCAGGGGCCCAAGGGGACCCAGTACTTC
CDR3: CASRERQGPKGTQYF

V: TRBV5-1
J: TRBJ2-1
size: once
D: TRBD1
DNA: TGCGCCAGCTTCGAGGGGGCGGACGCTTCCTACAATGAGCAGTTCTTC
CDR3: CASFEGADASYNEQFF

V: TRBV20-1
J: TRBJ2-2
size: -
D: -
DNA: TGCAGTGCTAGTACCCTGGGGCGGAACACCGGGGAGCTGTTTTTT
CDR3: CSASTLGRNTGELFF

V: TRBV28
J: TRBJ1-4
size: -
D: -
DNA: TGTGCCAGCAGTTTGGCAGGGGCGAATGAAAAACTGTTTTTT
CDR3: CASSLAGANEKLFF

V: TRBV28
J: TRBJ1-1
size: -
D: -
DNA: TGTGCCAGCAGGCTCTCCCTGGGGCTCACTGAAGCTTTCTTT
CDR3: CASRLSLGLTEAFF

V: TRBV18
J: TRBJ2-7
size: few
D: TRBD2
DNA: TGTGCCAGCTCACCATGGACTAGCGGCTCCTACGAGCAGTACTTC
CDR3: CASSPWTSGSYEQYF

V: TRBV3-1/TRBV3-2
J: TRBJ1-3
size: -
D: -
DNA: TGTGCCAGCCAATACGGAGTCTCTGGAAACACCATATATTTT
CDR3: CASQYGVSGNTIYF

V: TRBV7-9
J: TRBJ2-4
size: once
D: -
DNA: TGTGCCAGCAGCTTAGAGGGAGGTCCCGGAAACATTCAGTACTTC
CDR3: CASSLEGGPGNIQYF

V: TRBV27
J: TRBJ1-6
size: once
D: -
DNA: TGTGCCAGCAGTTTAAGGCAGGGGTATAATTCACCCCTCCACTTT
CDR3: CASSLRQGYNSPLHF

V: TRBV19
J: TRBJ1-5
size: -
D: TRBD1
DNA: TGTGCCAGTAGTCCACAGGGGGATCAGCCCCAGCATTTT
CDR3: CASSPQGDQPQHF

V: TRBV6-5
J: TRBJ2-2
size: -
D: -
DNA: TGTGCCAGCAGTTACACCGAGACTTCCGGGGAGCTGTTTTTT
CDR3: CASSYTETSGELFF

V: TRBV29-1
J: TRBJ2-7
size: few
D: -
DNA: TGCAGCGTCAAACCCCAGGGTGCATCCTACGAGCAGTACTTC
CDR3: CSVKPQGASYEQYF

V: TRBV9
J: TRBJ1-2
size: -
D: -
DNA: TGTGCCAGCAGCGGCCGACAGCTCGCCCCCTACACCTTC
CDR3: CASSGRQLAPYTF

V: TRBV9
J: TRBJ1-3
size: -
D: -
DNA: TGTGCCAGCAGCGTAGCGCCTATCACGGGTGGCGCTGGAAACACCATATATTTT
CDR3: CASSVAPITGGAGNTIYF

V: TRBV27
J: TRBJ2-1
size: -
D: TRBD2
DNA: TGTGCCAGCAGTTTAGAGGGACTAGCGGTGAATGAGCAGTTCTTC
CDR3: CASSLEGLAVNEQFF

V: TRBV27
J: TRBJ1-2
size: -
D: TRBD1
DNA: TGTGCCAGCAGTTCCGACAGGGGAGGAGGCTACACCTTC
CDR3: CASSSDRGGGYTF

V: TRBV9
J: TRBJ1-6
size: -
D: TRBD1
DNA: TGTGCCAGCAGCGGGGGACAGTCCTATAATTCACCCCTCCACTTT
CDR3: CASSGGQSYNSPLHF

V: TRBV25-1
J: TRBJ2-1
size: -
D: -
DNA: TGTGCCAGCAGCCTCCCGGGGTCCTTGGAGAATGAGCAGTTCTTC
CDR3: CASSLPGSLENEQFF

V: TRBV11-2
J: TRBJ2-2
size: -
D: -
DNA: TGTGCCAGCAGCTTAGATGAGCCACGGGTCGGGGAGCTGTTTTTT
CDR3: CASSLDEPRVGELFF

V: TRBV7-2
J: TRBJ2-5
size: -
D: TRBD2
DNA: TGTGCCAGCAGCTTATTGGGACTAGCCGGTGGGGAGACCCAGTACTTC
CDR3: CASSLLGLAGGETQYF

V: TRBV2
J: TRBJ1-5
size: -
D: TRBD1
DNA: TGTGCCAGCAGTCAGCCAGGGGGACAGGGGTACCGGCAGCCCCAGCATTTT
CDR3: CASSQPGGQGYRQPQHF

V: TRBV10-2
J: TRBJ2-1
size: -
D: -
DNA: TGCGCCAGCAGTGAGTTTAACAATGAGCAGTTCTTC
CDR3: CASSEFNNEQFF

V: TRBV6-6
J: TRBJ2-1
size: few
D: TRBD2
DNA: TGTGCCAGCAGTTACGGAGAAGCGGGGGCCCACAATGAGCAGTTCTTC
CDR3: CASSYGEAGAHNEQFF

V: TRBV3-1/TRBV3-2
J: TRBJ1-3
size: -
D: -
DNA: TGTGCCAGCAGCCAAGAACCGTCCGCGAACACCATATATTTT
CDR3: CASSQEPSANTIYF

V: TRBV28
J: TRBJ2-6
size: -
D: TRBD2
DNA: TGTGCCAGCGGAACGGGACTAGCGGGAGGTTCCGGGGCCAACGTCCTGACTTTC
CDR3: CASGTGLAGGSGANVLTF

V: TRBV28
J: TRBJ1-3
size: -
D: -
DNA: TGTGCCAGCACCCGAAATAGCGACGCCGGAAACACCATATATTTT
CDR3: CASTRNSDAGNTIYF

V: TRBV4-1
J: TRBJ1-3
size: -
D: -
DNA: TGCGCCAGCAGCCAAGACGGCCGCCCGGGGGCTGGAAACACCATATATTTT
CDR3: CASSQDGRPGAGNTIYF

V: TRBV5-6
J: TRBJ2-7
size: once
D: TRBD1
DNA: TGTGCCAGCAGCTCCCGTGGACAGGGTTCCTACGAGCAGTACTTC
CDR3: CASSSRGQGSYEQYF